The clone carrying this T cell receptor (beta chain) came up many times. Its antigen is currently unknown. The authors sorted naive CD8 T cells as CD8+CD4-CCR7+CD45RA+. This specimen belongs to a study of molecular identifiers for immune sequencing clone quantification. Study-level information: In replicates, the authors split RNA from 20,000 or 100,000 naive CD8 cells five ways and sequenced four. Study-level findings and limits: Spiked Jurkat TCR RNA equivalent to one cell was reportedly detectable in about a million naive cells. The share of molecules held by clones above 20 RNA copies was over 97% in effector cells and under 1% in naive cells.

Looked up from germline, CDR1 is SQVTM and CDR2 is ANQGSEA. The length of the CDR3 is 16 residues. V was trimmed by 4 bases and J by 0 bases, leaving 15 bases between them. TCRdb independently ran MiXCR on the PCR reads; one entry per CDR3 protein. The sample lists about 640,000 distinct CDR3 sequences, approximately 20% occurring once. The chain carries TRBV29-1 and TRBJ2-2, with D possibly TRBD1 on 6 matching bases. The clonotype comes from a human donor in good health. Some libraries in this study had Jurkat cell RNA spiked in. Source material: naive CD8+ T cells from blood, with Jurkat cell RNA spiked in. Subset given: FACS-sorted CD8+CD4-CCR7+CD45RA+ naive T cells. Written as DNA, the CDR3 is TGCAGCGTTGCCCCGGTTAGGACAGCGAACACCGGGGAGCTGTTTTTT. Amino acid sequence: CSVAPVRTANTGELFF.